The rows below give T cell receptor beta chains drawn from one sample of a study of shared clonotypes between healthy human individuals. Some clones are missing from TCRdb's copy, which holds only in-frame ones; the method was immunoSEQ multiplex PCR. The sample yields 2 million to 2.5 million clones, around 93% seen once. The sample was naive CD8+ T cells from PBMCs. The source is a man aged 18 to 29 in good health. Some clones in this sample may be carry-over from other donors' samples. The CDR3 runs from the conserved cysteine through the conserved F or W. The D gene is left open where the match is weak. Only some rows state a clone size, as once, few, many or a class for expanded clones.

J gene: TRBJ2-1; V gene: TRBV7-9; clone size: .; D gene: .; CDR3 protein: CASSLGEAPYNEQFF; CDR3 DNA: TGTGCCAGCAGCTTAGGCGAAGCCCCCTACAATGAGCAGTTCTTC
J gene: TRBJ2-7; V gene: TRBV9; clone size: .; D gene: .; CDR3 protein: CASSARGSYEQYF; CDR3 DNA: TGTGCCAGCAGCGCACGGGGCTCCTACGAGCAGTACTTC
J gene: TRBJ2-7; V gene: TRBV9; clone size: .; D gene: TRBD1; CDR3 protein: CASSPAGTGTSGSYEQYF; CDR3 DNA: TGTGCCAGCAGCCCAGCCGGGACAGGGACATCAGGCTCCTACGAGCAGTACTTC
J gene: TRBJ2-1; V gene: TRBV6-4; clone size: .; D gene: .; CDR3 protein: CASSDSRGNNEQFF; CDR3 DNA: TGTGCCAGCAGTGACTCGCGGGGAAACAATGAGCAGTTCTTC
J gene: TRBJ2-3; V gene: TRBV27; clone size: .; D gene: .; CDR3 protein: CASSLRGMAVPSTDTQYF; CDR3 DNA: TGTGCCAGCAGTTTGAGGGGGATGGCAGTCCCATCCACAGATACGCAGTATTTT
J gene: TRBJ2-1; V gene: TRBV29-1; clone size: .; D gene: TRBD2; CDR3 protein: CSVEEGTMGLWDEQFF; CDR3 DNA: TGCAGCGTTGAAGAAGGGACTATGGGGCTTTGGGATGAGCAGTTCTTC
J gene: TRBJ1-1; V gene: TRBV5-8; clone size: .; D gene: .; CDR3 protein: CASSLRRYNTEAFF; CDR3 DNA: TGTGCCAGCAGCTTGAGGAGGTACAACACTGAAGCTTTCTTT
J gene: TRBJ2-7; V gene: TRBV7-9; clone size: .; D gene: .; CDR3 protein: CASSSRPTGRAYEQYF; CDR3 DNA: TGTGCCAGCAGCTCGCGCCCGACCGGACGAGCCTACGAGCAGTACTTC
J gene: TRBJ2-3; V gene: TRBV7-6; clone size: .; D gene: TRBD1; CDR3 protein: CASSSSGQGLDTQYF; CDR3 DNA: TGTGCCAGCAGCTCTTCGGGACAGGGGTTGGATACGCAGTATTTT
J gene: TRBJ1-5; V gene: TRBV19; clone size: .; D gene: .; CDR3 protein: CASRGRAAPNQPQHF; CDR3 DNA: TGTGCCAGTAGGGGGCGGGCAGCTCCCAATCAGCCCCAGCATTTT
J gene: TRBJ2-5; V gene: TRBV28; clone size: .; D gene: .; CDR3 protein: CASRSWEAGRQETQYF; CDR3 DNA: TGTGCCAGCAGATCGTGGGAAGCAGGGAGGCAAGAGACCCAGTACTTC
J gene: TRBJ1-2; V gene: TRBV27; clone size: .; D gene: .; CDR3 protein: CASKPGGAGLNYGYTF; CDR3 DNA: TGTGCCAGCAAACCCGGGGGAGCGGGTCTTAACTATGGCTACACCTTC
J gene: TRBJ2-5; V gene: TRBV27; clone size: .; D gene: .; CDR3 protein: CASSFDRKTQYF; CDR3 DNA: TGTGCCAGCAGTTTTGACCGGAAGACCCAGTACTTC
J gene: TRBJ2-3; V gene: TRBV9; clone size: .; D gene: .; CDR3 protein: CASSVGRGYTDTQYF; CDR3 DNA: TGTGCCAGCAGCGTAGGGCGGGGATACACAGATACGCAGTATTTT
J gene: TRBJ1-3; V gene: TRBV27; clone size: .; D gene: TRBD1; CDR3 protein: CASSRLRGPGNTIYF; CDR3 DNA: TGTGCCAGCAGCCGACTCAGGGGGCCTGGAAACACCATATATTTT
J gene: TRBJ1-5; V gene: TRBV7-9; clone size: .; D gene: .; CDR3 protein: CASSLGDYQPQHF; CDR3 DNA: TGTGCCAGCAGCTTAGGGGATTATCAGCCCCAGCATTTT
J gene: TRBJ1-2; V gene: TRBV7-6; clone size: .; D gene: .; CDR3 protein: CASSPDSNYGYTF; CDR3 DNA: TGTGCCAGCAGCCCGGACAGTAACTATGGCTACACCTTC
J gene: TRBJ2-7; V gene: TRBV27; clone size: .; D gene: TRBD1; CDR3 protein: CASSLIGTGEGEQYF; CDR3 DNA: TGTGCCAGCAGTTTAATAGGGACAGGGGAAGGAGAGCAGTACTTC
J gene: TRBJ2-1; V gene: TRBV9; clone size: .; D gene: .; CDR3 protein: CASSVGGREPAFF; CDR3 DNA: TGTGCCAGCAGCGTAGGAGGTCGGGAACCGGCGTTCTTC
J gene: TRBJ2-1; V gene: TRBV6-6; clone size: .; D gene: .; CDR3 protein: CASSYLSSVGEQFF; CDR3 DNA: TGTGCCAGCAGTTACTTGAGTAGCGTGGGTGAGCAGTTCTTC
J gene: TRBJ2-2; V gene: TRBV7-2; clone size: .; D gene: .; CDR3 protein: CASSLTRSLNTGELFF; CDR3 DNA: TGTGCCAGCAGCTTGACACGCTCATTAAACACCGGGGAGCTGTTTTTT
J gene: TRBJ2-3; V gene: TRBV6-5; clone size: .; D gene: .; CDR3 protein: CASSYADRVEDTQYF; CDR3 DNA: TGTGCCAGCAGTTACGCCGATAGGGTCGAAGATACGCAGTATTTT
J gene: TRBJ2-7; V gene: TRBV4-1; clone size: .; D gene: .; CDR3 protein: CASSLGLQEHSEQYF; CDR3 DNA: TGCGCCAGCAGCCTGGGCCTTCAAGAACACTCCGAGCAGTACTTC
J gene: TRBJ2-1; V gene: TRBV7-9; clone size: .; D gene: TRBD2; CDR3 protein: CASSPVAGPNEQFF; CDR3 DNA: TGTGCCAGCAGCCCGGTAGCGGGGCCCAATGAGCAGTTCTTC
J gene: TRBJ2-3; V gene: TRBV7-3; clone size: .; D gene: TRBD2; CDR3 protein: CASRGEADTQYF; CDR3 DNA: TGTGCCAGCCGGGGGGAGGCAGATACGCAGTATTTT
J gene: TRBJ1-5; V gene: TRBV27; clone size: .; D gene: .; CDR3 protein: CASSLAGYVGQPQHF; CDR3 DNA: TGTGCCAGCAGTTTAGCGGGGTATGTAGGACAGCCCCAGCATTTT
J gene: TRBJ2-3; V gene: TRBV27; clone size: .; D gene: TRBD1; CDR3 protein: CASSLVGFGTGHTDTQYF; CDR3 DNA: TGTGCCAGCAGTTTAGTCGGGTTTGGGACAGGGCACACAGATACGCAGTATTTT
J gene: TRBJ2-5; V gene: TRBV28; clone size: .; D gene: .; CDR3 protein: CASSLTGPGETQYF; CDR3 DNA: TGTGCCAGCAGTTTAACAGGGCCCGGGGAGACCCAGTACTTC
J gene: TRBJ1-2; V gene: TRBV27; clone size: .; D gene: .; CDR3 protein: CASSRDRSPYGYTF; CDR3 DNA: TGTGCCAGCAGTCGGGACCGATCCCCCTATGGCTACACCTTC
J gene: TRBJ1-2; V gene: TRBV2; clone size: .; D gene: .; CDR3 protein: CARSLAGKVGYGYTF; CDR3 DNA: TGTGCCAGGTCCTTGGCGGGGAAGGTGGGCTATGGCTACACCTTC
J gene: TRBJ2-7; V gene: TRBV7-2; clone size: once; D gene: .; CDR3 protein: CASSLEAGGAYEQYF; CDR3 DNA: TGTGCCAGCAGCTTAGAGGCAGGGGGGGCCTACGAGCAGTACTTC